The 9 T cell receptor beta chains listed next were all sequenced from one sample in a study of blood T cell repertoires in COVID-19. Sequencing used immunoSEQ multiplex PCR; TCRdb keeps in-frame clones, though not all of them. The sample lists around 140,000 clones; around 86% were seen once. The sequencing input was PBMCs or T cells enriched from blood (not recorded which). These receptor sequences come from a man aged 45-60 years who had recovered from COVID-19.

The CDR3, as DNA: TGTGCCAGCAGCCATGTCCTAGCGGGAGACTACGAGCAGTACTTC. Translation gives CASSHVLAGDYEQYF. The genes are TRBV3-1 (or the pseudogene TRBV3-2) and TRBJ2-7, with 10 bases identical to TRBD2. With V trimmed by 3 bases and J by 3 bases, 5 bases remained unmatched. This CDR3 is 15 amino acids long. CDR1 is LGHDT and CDR2 is YNNKEL in the germline V gene (reference sequence).

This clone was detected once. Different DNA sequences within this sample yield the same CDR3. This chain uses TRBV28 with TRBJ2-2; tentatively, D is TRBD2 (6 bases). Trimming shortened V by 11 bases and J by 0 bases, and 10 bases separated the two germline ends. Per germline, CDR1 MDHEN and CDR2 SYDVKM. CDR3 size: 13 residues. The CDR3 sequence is CASTGANTGELFF. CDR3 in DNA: TGTGCCTCCACGGGGGCGAACACCGGGGAGCTGTTTTTT.

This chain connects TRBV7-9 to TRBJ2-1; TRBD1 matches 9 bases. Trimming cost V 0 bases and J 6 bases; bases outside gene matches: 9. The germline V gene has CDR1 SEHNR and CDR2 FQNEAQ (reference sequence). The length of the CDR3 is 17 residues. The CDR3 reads CASSLAFGQGIINEQFF. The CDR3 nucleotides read TGTGCCAGCAGCTTAGCTTTCGGACAGGGGATCATCAATGAGCAGTTCTTC.

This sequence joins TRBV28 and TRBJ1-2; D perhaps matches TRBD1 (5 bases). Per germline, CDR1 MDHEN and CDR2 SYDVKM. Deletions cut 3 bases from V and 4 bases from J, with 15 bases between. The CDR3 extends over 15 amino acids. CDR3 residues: CASSLWGGLVYGYTF. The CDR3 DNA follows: TGTGCCAGCAGTTTGTGGGGGGGGTTAGTCTATGGCTACACCTTC.

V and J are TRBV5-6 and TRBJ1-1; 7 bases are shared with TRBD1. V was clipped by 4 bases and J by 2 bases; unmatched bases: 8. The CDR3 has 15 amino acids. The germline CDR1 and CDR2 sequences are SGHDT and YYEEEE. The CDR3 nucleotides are TGTGCCAGCAGCCTTGCTGACAGGGCCAACACTGAAGCTTTCTTT. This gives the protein CASSLADRANTEAFF.

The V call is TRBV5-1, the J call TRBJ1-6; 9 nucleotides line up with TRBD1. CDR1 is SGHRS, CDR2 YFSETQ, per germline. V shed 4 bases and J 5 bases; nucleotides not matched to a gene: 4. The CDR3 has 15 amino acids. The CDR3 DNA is TGCGCCAGCAGCCCGGGACAGGGAGATAATTCACCCCTCCACTTT. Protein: CASSPGQGDNSPLHF.

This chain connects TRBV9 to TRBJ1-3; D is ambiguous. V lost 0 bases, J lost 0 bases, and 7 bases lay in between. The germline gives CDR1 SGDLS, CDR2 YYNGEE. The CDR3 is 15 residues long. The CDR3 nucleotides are TGTGCCAGCAGCGTAGTGGGGAGCTCTGGAAACACCATATATTTT. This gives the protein CASSVVGSSGNTIYF.

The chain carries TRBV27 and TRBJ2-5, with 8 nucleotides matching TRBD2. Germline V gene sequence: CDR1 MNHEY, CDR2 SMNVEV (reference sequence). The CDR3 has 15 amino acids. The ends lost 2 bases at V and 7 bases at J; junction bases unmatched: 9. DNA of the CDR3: TGTGCCAGCAGTTTAAGGGCTAGCGGGTATGTGACCCAGTACTTC. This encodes CASSLRASGYVTQYF.

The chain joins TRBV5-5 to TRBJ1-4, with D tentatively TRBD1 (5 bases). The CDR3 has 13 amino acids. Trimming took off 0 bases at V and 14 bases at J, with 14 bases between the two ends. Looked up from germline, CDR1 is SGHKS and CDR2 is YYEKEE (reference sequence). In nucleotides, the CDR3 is TGTGCCAGCAGCTTGGTAGCAGGGCAGCCTCTGTTTTTT. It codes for CASSLVAGQPLFF.